The present entry profiles one T cell receptor (beta chain) with its context. With 5 bases removed from V and 0 bases from J, the gap between germline ends came to 22 bases. Germline V gene sequence: CDR1 KGHSH, CDR2 LQKENI. The CDR3 has 18 amino acids. The record originates from a study of blood T cells in healthy people across ages. The second PCR ran about 7 to 12 cycles with a sample-barcoded 5' primer and J-beta primers. Using its own MiXCR run on the 5' RACE reads, TCRdb lists one record per CDR3 protein. Among roughly 500,000 distinct CDR3 sequences listed, around 24% were seen once. The same sample was also studied in work on T cells of mothers and their children.

Sequencing input: blood. This TCR was sampled from a boy younger than 18 in good health. V is TRBV18 and J is TRBJ1-1; D gene unclear. The CDR3: CASSSQPFGVTMNTEAFF. The CDR3 DNA is TGTGCCAGCTCATCCCAACCATTCGGGGTTACCATGAACACTGAAGCTTTCTTT.